What follows are 27 T cell receptor beta chains derived from one specimen sequenced in a study of PD-L1 blockade in urothelial cancer. Libraries were prepared by immunoSEQ multiplex PCR; TCRdb keeps only in-frame clonotypes and omits some of them. The sample holds 40,000 to 55,000 clones, about 90% seen once. Specified time point: peripheral blood 6 weeks after treatment start. Sample: PBMCs, taken around atezolizumab (anti-PD-L1) treatment. Every receptor here comes from a man between 60 and 75 years old with urothelial cancer.

The V and J genes are TRBV7-6 and TRBJ1-2, with a weak D call TRBD1 (5 bases). Germline V CDR1 and CDR2: SGHVS, FNYEAQ. This CDR3 comprises 15 residues. Trimming took off 1 base at V and 6 bases at J, with 15 bases between the two ends. The CDR3, as DNA: TGTGCCAGCAGCTTAGAGTCATTCAGGGCTGATGGCTACACCTTC. Amino acids: CASSLESFRADGYTF.

This clone has more than one count but fewer than ten. The rearrangement joins TRBV5-1 to TRBJ2-1; 13 nucleotides agree with TRBD2. In germline, CDR1 is SGHRS, CDR2 YFSETQ. The CDR3 extends over 17 amino acids. Trimming at V came to 4 bases and at J to 7 bases, leaving 11 bases not matched to a gene. Written as DNA, the CDR3 is TGCGCCAGCAGCGAAGGACTAGCGGGGGTTTGGTTAAATGAGCAGTTCTTC. Amino acid sequence: CASSEGLAGVWLNEQFF.

The chain carries TRBV9 and TRBJ2-4; 11 positions agree with TRBD1. The ends lost 4 bases at V and 13 bases at J; junction bases unmatched: 10. The CDR3 spans 14 residues. Germline loops: CDR1 SGDLS, CDR2 YYNGEE. CDR3 residues: CASSPRTGGAVQYF. The CDR3 DNA follows: TGTGCCAGCAGCCCCCGGACAGGGGGCGCGGTCCAGTACTTC.

This rearrangement joins TRBV7-8 to TRBJ2-7, with 7 bases that match TRBD1. Germline CDR1 reads SGHVS; CDR2 reads FQNEAQ. This CDR3 has 16 residues. V gave up 4 bases and J gave up 7 bases; unmatched junction bases: 16. The CDR3 spells CASSSALTGPMGEQYF. DNA for the CDR3: TGTGCCAGCAGCTCAGCCCTGACAGGGCCAATGGGAGAGCAGTACTTC. Looking up the rest from reference TRBV7-8 and TRBJ2-7 gives the full variable domain: GAGVSQSPRYKVAKRGQDVALRCDPISGHVSLFWYQQALGQGPEFLTYFQNEAQLDKSGLPSDRFFAERPEGSVSTLKIQRTQQEDSAVYLCASSSALTGPMGEQYFGPGTRLTVT.

CDR3 loop: CASSVSGGQGNWGNTIYF. CDR3 coding DNA: TGTGCCAGCAGCGTATCTGGAGGACAGGGAAATTGGGGAAACACCATATATTTT. This sequence joins TRBV9 and TRBJ1-3; 8 nucleotides line up with TRBD1. Germline CDR1 is SGDLS and CDR2 is YYNGEE. The ends lost 1 base at V and 4 bases at J; junction bases unmatched: 13. The CDR3 sequence is 18 residues long.

The sample holds one count of this clone. The V and J genes are TRBV6-5 and TRBJ2-5; D is ambiguous. Germline CDR1 and CDR2: MNHEY and SVGAGI. V lost 1 base and J 5 bases, leaving 5 bases between the germline ends. The CDR3 runs 12 residues. The chain's CDR3 is CASSYFGETQYF. The DNA for the CDR3 is TGTGCCAGCAGTTACTTCGGGGAGACCCAGTACTTC.

The chain combines TRBV30 with TRBJ1-5; 7 positions match TRBD1. CDR3 length: 12 amino acids. Germline CDR1 and CDR2: GTSNPN and SVGIG (reference sequence). The junction had 6 bases not matched to a gene; V was cut back by 5 bases and J by 8 bases. This CDR3 reads CAWDTGAKPQHF. The CDR3, as DNA: TGTGCCTGGGATACAGGGGCTAAGCCCCAGCATTTT.

This rearrangement joins TRBV7-8 to TRBJ1-5; maybe TRBD1 (5 bases). Deletions cut 1 base from V and 4 bases from J, with 8 bases between. Germline V gene lookup returns CDR1 SGHVS and CDR2 FQNEAQ. The CDR3 runs to 14 residues. CDR3 amino acids: CASSLGGGNQPQHF. CDR3 in DNA: TGTGCCAGCAGCTTAGGTGGGGGGAATCAGCCCCAGCATTTT.

The rearrangement uses TRBV30 and TRBJ1-2; 8 nucleotides line up with TRBD1. This CDR3 comprises 12 residues. Losses at the gene ends were 3 bases for V and 8 bases for J; bases not matched to a gene: 5. Per germline, CDR1 GTSNPN and CDR2 SVGIG (reference sequence). This chain's CDR3 is CAWSQGAEGYTF. CDR3 nucleotides: TGTGCCTGGAGCCAGGGGGCCGAGGGCTACACCTTC.

This clone was counted only a few times. CDR3 DNA: TGTGCCAGTAGTATAGGGGGGCCTGAAGCTTTCTTT. Translation gives CASSIGGPEAFF. The chain employs TRBV19 and TRBJ1-1; D may be TRBD1 (6 bases). Looked up from germline, CDR1 is LNHDA and CDR2 is SQIVND (reference sequence). Trimming stripped 1 base from V and 6 bases from J, with 6 bases between. The CDR3 spans 12 residues.

The chain combines TRBV7-9 with TRBJ2-7; 8 bases agree with TRBD1. Trimming cost V 6 bases and J 4 bases; bases outside gene matches: 8. The CDR3 has 14 amino acids. CDR1 SEHNR and CDR2 FQNEAQ come from the germline V gene (reference sequence). DNA of the CDR3: TGTGCCAGCAGATTCGGACAGGGTGAATACGAGCAGTACTTC. Residues: CASRFGQGEYEQYF.

V and J are TRBV4-1 and TRBJ1-1; D not certain. Trimming took 1 base from V and 4 from J, leaving 10 bases between them. The length of the CDR3 is 14 residues. Germline V gene data show CDR1 as MGHRA and CDR2 as YSYEKL. The CDR3 here is CASSQAPGGTEAFF. DNA for the CDR3: TGCGCCAGCAGCCAAGCCCCGGGAGGCACTGAAGCTTTCTTT.

This rearrangement joins TRBV5-1 to TRBJ2-2; TRBD2 matches at 7 bases. V lost 0 bases to trimming and J lost 3 bases; unmatched junction nucleotides: 5. The CDR3 extends over 16 amino acids. The germline V gene encodes CDR1 SGHRS and CDR2 YFSETQ. This CDR3 reads CASSLDRGVDTGELFF. In nucleotides, the CDR3 is TGCGCCAGCAGCTTGGATCGGGGGGTCGACACCGGGGAGCTGTTTTTT. Variable domain in full (rest from reference TRBV5-1 and TRBJ2-2): KAGVTQTPRYLIKTRGQQVTLSCSPISGHRSVSWYQQTPGQGLQFLFEYFSETQRNKGNFPGRFSGRQFSNSRSEMNVSTLELGDSALYLCASSLDRGVDTGELFFGEGSRLTVL.

The chain links TRBV7-8 to TRBJ2-2, with D perhaps matching TRBD1 (6 bases). This CDR3 has 16 amino acids. Germline V gene lookup returns CDR1 SGHVS and CDR2 FQNEAQ. Trimming shortened V by 5 bases and J by 0 bases, and 13 bases separated the two germline ends. CDR3 protein: CASSLGHSSNTGELFF. In DNA form, the CDR3 reads TGTGCCAGCAGCCTGGGACATAGCTCGAACACCGGGGAGCTGTTTTTT.

The rearrangement links TRBV10-1 to TRBJ2-3; a weak D match, TRBD1 (6 bases). Deletions cut 5 bases from V and 4 bases from J, with 7 bases between. This CDR3 is 12 amino acids long. CDR1 WNHNN and CDR2 SYGVQD come from the germline V gene (reference sequence). The CDR3 coding sequence is TGCGCCAGCAGTAAGGGGGCAGATACGCAGTATTTT. It yields the protein CASSKGADTQYF.

This chain connects TRBV19 to TRBJ1-4; 7 bases are a match to TRBD1. The CDR3 runs 13 residues. Trimming took 6 bases from V and 13 from J; bases not matched to a gene: 11. Germline values: CDR1 LNHDA, CDR2 SQIVND (reference sequence). In DNA, the CDR3 is TGTGCCAGTAGAGGACAGGCCTCAAGGATACTGTTTTTT. Translated, it gives CASRGQASRILFF.

On this clone itself: This sample also contains other DNA sequences that code for the same CDR3. The rearrangement joins TRBV2 to TRBJ1-2; 7 nucleotides line up with TRBD1. Germline V gene lookup returns CDR1 SNHLY and CDR2 FYNNEI. The CDR3 contains 12 residues. Trimming removed 6 bases from V and 4 bases from J; junction bases left unmatched: 2. CDR3: CASRRDSYGYTF. In nucleotides, the CDR3 is TGTGCCAGCAGGAGGGACAGCTATGGCTACACCTTC. The whole variable domain, filled in from reference TRBV2 and TRBJ1-2, reads EPEVTQTPSHQVTQMGQEVILRCVPISNHLYFYWYRQILGQKVEFLVSFYNNEISEKSEIFDDQFSVERPDGSNFTLKIRSTKLEDSAMYFCASRRDSYGYTFGSGTRLTVV.

The CDR3, as DNA: TGTGCCAGCAGCTTAGACGGGATCCGGGGGTATGGCTACACCTTC. Amino acids: CASSLDGIRGYGYTF. The chain recombines TRBV7-2 with TRBJ1-2; the D gene is possibly TRBD1 (5 bases). This CDR3 comprises 15 residues. Trimming cost V 1 base and J 5 bases, with 14 bases left between them. CDR1 and CDR2 from the germline V gene are SGHTA and FQGNSA.

The chain employs TRBV19 and TRBJ1-1, with 9 bases matching TRBD1. This CDR3 comprises 16 residues. Germline trimming cut 4 bases from V and 4 bases from J; bases unmatched to any gene: 10. CDR1 is LNHDA and CDR2 is SQIVND in the germline V gene (reference sequence). The CDR3 region is CASSRPGQGSSTEAFF. CDR3 coding DNA: TGTGCCAGTAGTAGGCCTGGACAGGGGAGTAGCACTGAAGCTTTCTTT. The full variable domain, rest sourced from reference TRBV19 and TRBJ1-1, is DGGITQSPKYLFRKEGQNVTLSCEQNLNHDAMYWYRQDPGQGLRLIYYSQIVNDFQKGDIAEGYSVSREKKESFPLTVTSAQKNPTAFYLCASSRPGQGSSTEAFFGQGTRLTVV.

The rearrangement joins TRBV5-6 to TRBJ2-5, with D perhaps TRBD2 (5 bases). The germline V and J ends were trimmed by 4 bases and 14 bases, with 18 bases remaining between them. Germline V gene lookup returns CDR1 SGHDT and CDR2 YYEEEE. The CDR3 has 12 amino acids. The DNA for the CDR3 is TGTGCCAGCAGCCTGCGGGCCGCCGGCGGATACTTC. Translating it yields CASSLRAAGGYF.

The V call is TRBV19, the J call TRBJ1-2; D remains ambiguous. V was shortened by 4 bases and J by 2 bases, with 5 bases between the two germline ends. The CDR3 loop spans 12 amino acids. Looked up from germline, CDR1 is LNHDA and CDR2 is SQIVND (reference sequence). The CDR3 bases are TGTGCCAGTAGTACGAGAAACTATGGCTACACCTTC. It specifies CASSTRNYGYTF. The full variable domain, its missing parts supplied by reference TRBV19 and TRBJ1-2, is DGGITQSPKYLFRKEGQNVTLSCEQNLNHDAMYWYRQDPGQGLRLIYYSQIVNDFQKGDIAEGYSVSREKKESFPLTVTSAQKNPTAFYLCASSTRNYGYTFGSGTRLTVV.

This clone has a handful of counts. This sequence joins TRBV19 and TRBJ1-5; 10 bases line up with TRBD1. This CDR3 is built from 14 residues. Germline CDR1 reads LNHDA; CDR2 reads SQIVND (reference sequence). Trimming removed 10 bases from V and 5 bases from J; junction bases left unmatched: 8. In nucleotides, the CDR3 is TGTGCCACGACAGGGGGCGCGTTATATCAGCCCCAGCATTTT. It encodes CATTGGALYQPQHF.

The chain recombines TRBV25-1 with TRBJ1-6, with D perhaps TRBD1 (5 bases). The germline CDR1 and CDR2 sequences are MGHDK and SYGVNS. The CDR3 is 12 residues long. Trimming cost V 2 bases and J 19 bases, with 15 bases left between them. CDR3 sequence (DNA): TGTGCCAGCAGTGAAAGGTGGACACCGACTCACTTT. It specifies CASSERWTPTHF.

The V call is TRBV6-1, the J call TRBJ2-1; perhaps TRBD1 as D (6 bases). This CDR3 contains 15 residues. The V gene's germline CDR1 is MNHNS and CDR2 SASEGT. Trimming removed 6 bases from V and 4 bases from J, with 16 bases in between. CDR3 in amino acids: CASRLSPDSYNEQFF. Written as DNA, the CDR3 is TGTGCCAGCAGATTGAGCCCGGACAGTTACAATGAGCAGTTCTTC.

The V call is TRBV9, the J call TRBJ2-5, with TRBD2 matching over 8 bases. The junction had 8 bases not matched to a gene; V was cut back by 2 bases and J by 5 bases. Looked up from germline, CDR1 is SGDLS and CDR2 is YYNGEE. This CDR3 region has 15 residues. The CDR3 loop is CASSVTTGLVETQYF. CDR3 sequence (DNA): TGTGCCAGCAGCGTTACTACGGGACTAGTTGAGACCCAGTACTTC. The variable domain in full, completed from reference TRBV9 and TRBJ2-5, reads DSGVTQTPKHLITATGQRVTLRCSPRSGDLSVYWYQQSLDQGLQFLIQYYNGEERAKGNILERFSAQQFPDLHSELNLSSLELGDSALYFCASSVTTGLVETQYFGPGTRLLVL.

This clone was counted once. This sequence joins TRBV10-3 and TRBJ2-1; TRBD2 agrees at 9 bases. Germline CDR1 is ENHRY and CDR2 is SYGVKD. Losses at the gene ends were 0 bases for V and 0 bases for J; bases not matched to a gene: 3. The CDR3 spans 17 residues. The CDR3 nucleotides read TGTGCCATCAGTGAGTCCGCGCGGGGGGGCTCCTACAATGAGCAGTTCTTC. Translation: CAISESARGGSYNEQFF.

This chain connects TRBV5-4 to TRBJ2-5; the match to TRBD2 covers 15 bases. The junction had 17 bases not matched to a gene; V was cut back by 4 bases and J by 4 bases. The germline V gene encodes CDR1 SGHNT and CDR2 YYREEE (reference sequence). There are 20 residues in the CDR3. The CDR3 nucleotides read TGTGCCAGCAGCAGTGCCGGGACTAGCGGGGGGAGAGGTCCCCTAGAGACCCAGTACTTC. This gives the protein CASSSAGTSGGRGPLETQYF.